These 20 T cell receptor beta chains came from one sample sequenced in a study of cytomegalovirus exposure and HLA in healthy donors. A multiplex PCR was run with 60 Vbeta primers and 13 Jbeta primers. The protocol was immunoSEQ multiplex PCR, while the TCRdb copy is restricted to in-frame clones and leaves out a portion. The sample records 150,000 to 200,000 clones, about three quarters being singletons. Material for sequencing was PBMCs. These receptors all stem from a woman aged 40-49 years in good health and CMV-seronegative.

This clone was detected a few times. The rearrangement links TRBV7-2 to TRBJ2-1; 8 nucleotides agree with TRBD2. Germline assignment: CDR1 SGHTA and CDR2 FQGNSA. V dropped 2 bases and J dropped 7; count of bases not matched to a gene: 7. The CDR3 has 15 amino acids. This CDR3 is CASSLNGLAWNEQFF. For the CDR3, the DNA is TGTGCCAGCAGCTTAAATGGACTAGCTTGGAATGAGCAGTTCTTC.

CDR3 in DNA: TGCGCCAGCAGCTCGGGACAGGCGGACGTCGGTGAGCAGTTCTTC. Amino acids: CASSSGQADVGEQFF. This rearrangement joins TRBV5-1 to TRBJ2-1; 8 bases align to TRBD1. CDR3 size: 15 residues. With V trimmed by 3 bases and J by 9 bases, 11 bases remained unmatched. Germline lookup yields CDR1 SGHRS and CDR2 YFSETQ. Combining the CDR3 with reference TRBV5-1 and TRBJ2-1 gives the whole variable domain KAGVTQTPRYLIKTRGQQVTLSCSPISGHRSVSWYQQTPGQGLQFLFEYFSETQRNKGNFPGRFSGRQFSNSRSEMNVSTLELGDSALYLCASSSGQADVGEQFFGPGTRLTVL.

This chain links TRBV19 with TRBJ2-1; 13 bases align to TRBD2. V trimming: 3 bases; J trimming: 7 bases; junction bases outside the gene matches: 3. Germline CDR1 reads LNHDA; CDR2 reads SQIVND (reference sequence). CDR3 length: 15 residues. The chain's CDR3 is CASSITSGRGNEQFF. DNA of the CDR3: TGTGCCAGTAGTATTACTAGCGGGAGGGGTAATGAGCAGTTCTTC.

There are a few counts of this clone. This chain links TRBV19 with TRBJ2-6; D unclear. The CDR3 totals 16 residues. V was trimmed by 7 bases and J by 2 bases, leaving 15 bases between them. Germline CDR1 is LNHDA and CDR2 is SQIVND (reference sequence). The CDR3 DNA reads TGTGCCAGTAAGTCCCAGGTTCCGACTGGGGCCAACGTCCTGACTTTC. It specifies CASKSQVPTGANVLTF.

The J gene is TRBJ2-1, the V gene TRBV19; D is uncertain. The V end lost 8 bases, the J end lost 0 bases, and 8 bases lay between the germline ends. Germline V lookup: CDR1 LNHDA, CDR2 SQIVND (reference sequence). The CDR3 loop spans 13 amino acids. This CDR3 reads CASSFSSYNEQFF. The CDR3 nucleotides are TGTGCCAGTTCGTTTAGCTCCTACAATGAGCAGTTCTTC.

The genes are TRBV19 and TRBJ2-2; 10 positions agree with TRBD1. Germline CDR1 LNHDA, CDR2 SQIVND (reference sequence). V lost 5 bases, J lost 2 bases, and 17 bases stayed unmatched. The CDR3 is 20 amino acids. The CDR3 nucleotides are TGTGCCAGTAGTCCCTCGAGCGGGACAGGGGAGAGCAGTAACACCGGGGAGCTGTTTTTT. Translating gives CASSPSSGTGESSNTGELFF.

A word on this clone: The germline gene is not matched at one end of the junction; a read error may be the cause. CDR3 amino acids: CASSIRQGRGCTF. The CDR3 DNA reads as TGTGCCAGTAGTATACGACAGGGGAGAGGCTGCACCTTC. This chain uses TRBV19 with TRBJ1-2; 8 bases map to TRBD1. This CDR3 spans 13 amino acids. Germline V CDR1 and CDR2: LNHDA, SQIVND (reference sequence). The variable domain in full, completed from reference TRBV19 and TRBJ1-2, reads DGGITQSPKYLFRKEGQNVTLSCEQNLNHDAMYWYRQDPGQGLRLIYYSQIVNDFQKGDIAEGYSVSREKKESFPLTVTSAQKNPTAFYLCASSIRQGRGCTFGSGTRLTVV.

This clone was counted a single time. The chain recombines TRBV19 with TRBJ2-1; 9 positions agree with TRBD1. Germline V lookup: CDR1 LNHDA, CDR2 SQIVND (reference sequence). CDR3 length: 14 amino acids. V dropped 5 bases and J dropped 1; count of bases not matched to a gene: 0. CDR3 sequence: CASSGQGSYNEQFF. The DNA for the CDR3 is TGTGCCAGTAGTGGACAGGGGTCCTACAATGAGCAGTTCTTC.

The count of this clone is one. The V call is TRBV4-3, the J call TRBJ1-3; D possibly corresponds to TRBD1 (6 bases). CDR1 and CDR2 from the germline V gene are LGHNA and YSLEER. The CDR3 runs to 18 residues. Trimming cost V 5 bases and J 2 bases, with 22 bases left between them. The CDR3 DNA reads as TGCGCCAGCAGCGGAGATGTCGCACGCTGGGGGCCTGGAAACACCATATATTTT. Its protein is CASSGDVARWGPGNTIYF.

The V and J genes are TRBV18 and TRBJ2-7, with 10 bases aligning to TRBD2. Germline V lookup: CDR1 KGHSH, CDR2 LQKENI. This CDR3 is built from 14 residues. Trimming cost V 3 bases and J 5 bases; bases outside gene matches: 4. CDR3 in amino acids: CASSPLAGANEQYF. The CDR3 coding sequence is TGTGCCAGCTCACCCCTAGCGGGAGCCAACGAGCAGTACTTC.

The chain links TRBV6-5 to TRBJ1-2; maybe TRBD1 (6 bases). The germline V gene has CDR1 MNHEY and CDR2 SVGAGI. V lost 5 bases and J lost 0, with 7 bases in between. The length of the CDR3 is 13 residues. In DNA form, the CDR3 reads TGTGCCAGCAGTCGGACAGCTAACTATGGCTACACCTTC. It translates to CASSRTANYGYTF.

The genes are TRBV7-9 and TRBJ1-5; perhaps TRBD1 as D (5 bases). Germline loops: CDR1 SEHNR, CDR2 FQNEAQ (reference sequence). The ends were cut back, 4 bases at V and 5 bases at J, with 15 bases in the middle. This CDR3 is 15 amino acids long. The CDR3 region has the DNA TGTGCCAGCAGCTCCGCCCCGGGGGTAGATCAGCCCCAGCATTTT. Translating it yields CASSSAPGVDQPQHF. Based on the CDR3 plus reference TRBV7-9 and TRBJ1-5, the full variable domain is DTGVSQNPRHKITKRGQNVTFRCDPISEHNRLYWYRQTLGQGPEFLTYFQNEAQLEKSRLLSDRFSAERPKGSFSTLEIQRTEQGDSAMYLCASSSAPGVDQPQHFGDGTRLSIL.

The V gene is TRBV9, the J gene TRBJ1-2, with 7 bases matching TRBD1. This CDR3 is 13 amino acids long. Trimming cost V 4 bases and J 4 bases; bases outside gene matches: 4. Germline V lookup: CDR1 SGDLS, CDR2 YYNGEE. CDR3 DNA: TGTGCCAGCAGCCCACAGGGGACCTATGGCTACACCTTC. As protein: CASSPQGTYGYTF.

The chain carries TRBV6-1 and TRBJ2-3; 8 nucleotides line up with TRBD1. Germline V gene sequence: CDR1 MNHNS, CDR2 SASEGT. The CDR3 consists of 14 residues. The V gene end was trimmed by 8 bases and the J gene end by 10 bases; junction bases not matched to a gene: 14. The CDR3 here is CASHRTGKGYAQYF. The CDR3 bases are TGTGCCAGCCATCGGACAGGGAAGGGATATGCGCAGTATTTT.

CDR3 loop: CASSGQGTSNQPQHF. The CDR3 DNA is TGTGCCAGCAGTGGGCAGGGAACTAGCAATCAGCCCCAGCATTTT. The J gene is TRBJ1-5, the V gene TRBV6-4; a weak D match, TRBD1 (5 bases). Germline assignment: CDR1 MRHNA and CDR2 SNTAGT. Trimming took off 4 bases at V and 0 bases at J, with 10 bases between the two ends. This CDR3 comprises 15 residues.

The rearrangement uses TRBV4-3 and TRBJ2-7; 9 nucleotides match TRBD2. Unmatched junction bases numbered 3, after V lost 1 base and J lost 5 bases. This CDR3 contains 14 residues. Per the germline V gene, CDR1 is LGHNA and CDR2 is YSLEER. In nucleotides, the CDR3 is TGCGCCAGCAGCCAAGCTAGCGGGATCCACGAGCAGTACTTC. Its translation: CASSQASGIHEQYF.

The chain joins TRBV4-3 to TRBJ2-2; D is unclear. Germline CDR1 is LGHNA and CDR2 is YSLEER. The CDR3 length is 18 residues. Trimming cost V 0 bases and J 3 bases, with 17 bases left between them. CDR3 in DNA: TGCGCCAGCAGCCAAGATGGCCCAAACCGCCCCGACACCGGGGAGCTGTTTTTT. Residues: CASSQDGPNRPDTGELFF.

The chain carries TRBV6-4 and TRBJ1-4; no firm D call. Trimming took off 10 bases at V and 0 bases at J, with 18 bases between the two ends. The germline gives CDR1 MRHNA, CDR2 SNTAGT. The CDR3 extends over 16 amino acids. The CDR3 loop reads CANMFAVPATNEKLFF. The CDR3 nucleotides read TGTGCCAACATGTTTGCGGTGCCAGCAACTAATGAAAAACTGTTTTTT.

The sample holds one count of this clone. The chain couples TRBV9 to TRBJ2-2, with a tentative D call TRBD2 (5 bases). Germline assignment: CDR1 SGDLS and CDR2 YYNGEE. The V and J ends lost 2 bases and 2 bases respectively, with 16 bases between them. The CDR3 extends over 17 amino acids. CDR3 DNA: TGTGCCAGCAGCGTTGCGGGTATGGCGGTCAACACCGGGGAGCTGTTTTTT. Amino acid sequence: CASSVAGMAVNTGELFF.

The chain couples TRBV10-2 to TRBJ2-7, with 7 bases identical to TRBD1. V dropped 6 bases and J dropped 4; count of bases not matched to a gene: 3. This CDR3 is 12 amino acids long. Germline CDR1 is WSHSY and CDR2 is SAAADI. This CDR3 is CASSRQGYEQYV. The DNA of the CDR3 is TGCGCCAGCAGCAGACAGGGTTACGAGCAGTACGTC.